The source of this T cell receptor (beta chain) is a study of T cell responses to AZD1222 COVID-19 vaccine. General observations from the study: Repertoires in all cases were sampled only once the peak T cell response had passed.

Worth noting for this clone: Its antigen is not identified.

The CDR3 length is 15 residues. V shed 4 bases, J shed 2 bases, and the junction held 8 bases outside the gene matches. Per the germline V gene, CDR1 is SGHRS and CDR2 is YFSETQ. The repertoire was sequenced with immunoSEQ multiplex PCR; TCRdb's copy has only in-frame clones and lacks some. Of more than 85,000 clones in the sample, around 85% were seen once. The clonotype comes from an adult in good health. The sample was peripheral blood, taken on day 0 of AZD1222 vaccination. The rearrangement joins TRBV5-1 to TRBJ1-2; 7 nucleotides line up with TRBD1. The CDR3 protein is CASSPWDSSNYGYTF. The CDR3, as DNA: TGCGCCAGCAGCCCCTGGGACAGTTCCAACTATGGCTACACCTTC.